The rows below give T cell receptor beta chains drawn from one sample of a study of shared clonotypes between healthy human individuals. TCRdb keeps only in-frame clones here, not all; method: immunoSEQ multiplex PCR. The table records hundreds of thousands of clones, 95% to 97% of them present only once. The sample comprised naive CD8+ T cells sorted from blood. All receptors come from a woman in her twenties or thirties in good health. CDR3s include the opening cysteine and the closing phenylalanine or tryptophan. The D gene is left open where the match is weak. Only some rows state a clone size, as once, few, many or a class for expanded clones.

v_gene,len,abundance,d_gene,j_gene,CDR3nt,CDR3aa
TRBV27,13,-,-,TRBJ2-2,TGTGCCAGCAGTTTGGAGGGTTCGGGGGAGCTGTTTTTT,CASSLEGSGELFF
TRBV7-2,16,once,TRBD2,TRBJ2-1,TGTGCCAGCAGCATATTTAGCGGGGGATCCTACAATGAGCAGTTCTTC,CASSIFSGGSYNEQFF
TRBV11-2,14,-,TRBD2,TRBJ2-7,TGTGCCAGCAGGCCCTCAGCGGGAGAGTACGAGCAGTACTTC,CASRPSAGEYEQYF
TRBV7-8,13,-,-,TRBJ1-4,TGTGCCAGCAGCTTACTACAGTTGGAAAAACTGTTTTTT,CASSLLQLEKLFF
TRBV28,16,-,-,TRBJ2-7,TGTGCCAGCAGTTCAGAAGGACCTCATAGGGGATACGAGCAGTACTTC,CASSSEGPHRGYEQYF
TRBV29-1,13,-,-,TRBJ1-2,TGCAGCGTTCAAGTTCCTGGAGGGCGAGGCTACACCTTC,CSVQVPGGRGYTF
TRBV7-9,12,-,-,TRBJ1-5,TGTGCCAGCAGCTTGCTCGGTCAGCCCCAGCATTTT,CASSLLGQPQHF
TRBV28,15,once,TRBD1,TRBJ1-1,TGTGCCAGCAGTTTACAGACAGGGGGGTCCCCTGAAGCTTTCTTT,CASSLQTGGSPEAFF
TRBV7-8,16,-,-,TRBJ2-1,TGTGCCAGCAGCTTAGAGTCTAGTAGCTCCTACAATGAGCAGTTCTTC,CASSLESSSSYNEQFF
TRBV15,13,-,-,TRBJ1-1,TGTGCCACGGGCGGTGGGCGGAGCTCTGAAGCTTTCTTT,CATGGGRSSEAFF
TRBV6-1,17,-,TRBD2,TRBJ2-5,TGTGCCAGCAGTGTGGGACTAGCGGGAGCCAGGGGGGAGACCCAGTACTTC,CASSVGLAGARGETQYF
TRBV28,15,-,-,TRBJ2-7,TGTGCCAGCAGGGCCGGTGTATCAAGCTCCTACGAGCAGTACTTC,CASRAGVSSSYEQYF
TRBV21-1,14,-,-,TRBJ2-7,TGTGCCACCCCGAAGATGGACAGAGCCTACGAGCAGTACTTC,CATPKMDRAYEQYF
TRBV28,13,-,-,TRBJ2-7,TGTGCCAGCAGTTTAACGCCCTCCTACGAGCAGTACTTC,CASSLTPSYEQYF
TRBV4-1,15,-,TRBD2,TRBJ2-1,TGCGCCAGCAGCTACGGGGGGGGCGCATACAATGAGCAGTTCTTC,CASSYGGGAYNEQFF
TRBV27,15,-,TRBD2,TRBJ2-7,TGTGCCAGCAGTTGGGGGACTAGCGGGACCTACGAGCAGTACTTC,CASSWGTSGTYEQYF
TRBV21-1,8,-,-,TRBJ2-7,TGTGCCACCTACGAGCAGTACTTC,CATYEQYF
TRBV7-6,14,once,-,TRBJ2-1,TGTGCCAGCAGCTTAGGGGACACCTACAATGAGCAGTTCTTC,CASSLGDTYNEQFF
TRBV28,14,-,-,TRBJ2-1,TGTGCCAGCACCCTCTCGGGAGAGAGCAATGAGCAGTTCTTC,CASTLSGESNEQFF
TRBV27,15,-,-,TRBJ1-1,TGTGCCAGCAGTTTATCTCGGGGTCCGGCTTCTGAAGCTTTCTTT,CASSLSRGPASEAFF
TRBV27,14,-,TRBD2,TRBJ2-5,TGTGCCAGCAGTATAGCGGGGCTCCAAGAGACCCAGTACTTC,CASSIAGLQETQYF
TRBV7-6,14,-,-,TRBJ1-1,TGTGCCAGCAGCTTAGGTCGCTGGGACACTGAAGCTTTCTTT,CASSLGRWDTEAFF
TRBV4-1,19,-,TRBD2,TRBJ2-1,TGCGCCAGCAGCCCCCCCACTCCCCGACTAGCGGGAATGAACAATGAGCAGTTCTTC,CASSPPTPRLAGMNNEQFF
TRBV4-1,15,few,TRBD1,TRBJ1-5,TGCGCCAGCAGCCAAGGGACAGGGGGCGTTCAGCCCCAGCATTTT,CASSQGTGGVQPQHF
TRBV27,14,-,TRBD2,TRBJ2-2,TGTGCCACCCGAGTAGCGGGAGGCACCGGGGAGCTGTTTTTT,CATRVAGGTGELFF
TRBV5-8,14,-,TRBD2,TRBJ2-1,TGTGCCAGCAGCTTTGGACTAGAGGTAAATGAGCAGTTCTTC,CASSFGLEVNEQFF
TRBV11-2,13,-,TRBD1,TRBJ2-7,TGTGCCAGCAGCCTGACGACAGGGGACGAGCAGTACTTC,CASSLTTGDEQYF
TRBV29-1,12,-,-,TRBJ2-7,TGCAGCGTTGAGAAGTCAGTATACGAGCAGTACTTC,CSVEKSVYEQYF
TRBV5-1,14,once,-,TRBJ2-1,TGCGCCAGCAGCTTGGTAGGCGCTAACAATGAGCAGTTCTTC,CASSLVGANNEQFF
TRBV11-2,18,-,TRBD2,TRBJ2-7,TGTGCCAGCAGCTTAGGATCTTTCTGGACTAGCGGGAGGGCCGGGCAGTACTTC,CASSLGSFWTSGRAGQYF
TRBV27,16,once,TRBD1,TRBJ2-7,TGTGCCAGCAGCCTCTACCCCGGGACAGAATTGGACGAGCAGTACTTC,CASSLYPGTELDEQYF
TRBV6-5,15,-,TRBD1,TRBJ1-2,TGTGCCAGCAGTCCCACTCTGACAGGGGGCGGAGGCTACACCTTC,CASSPTLTGGGGYTF
TRBV5-1,14,once,TRBD1,TRBJ2-7,TGCGCCAGCAGCTCAAGACAGGGGCCCTACGAGCAGTACTTC,CASSSRQGPYEQYF
TRBV2,14,-,-,TRBJ1-1,TGTGCCAGCAGTCGCTGGTTTGAGGAGAATGAAGCTTTCTTT,CASSRWFEENEAFF
TRBV28,18,-,TRBD2,TRBJ2-7,TGTGCCAGCAGTTTATATCCCCCCCGATTAGCGGGAGCCGACGAGCAGTACTTC,CASSLYPPRLAGADEQYF
TRBV4-2,16,-,TRBD1,TRBJ1-4,TGTGCCAGCAGCTCGGCAGGGGGCGCCTCTAATGAAAAACTGTTTTTT,CASSSAGGASNEKLFF